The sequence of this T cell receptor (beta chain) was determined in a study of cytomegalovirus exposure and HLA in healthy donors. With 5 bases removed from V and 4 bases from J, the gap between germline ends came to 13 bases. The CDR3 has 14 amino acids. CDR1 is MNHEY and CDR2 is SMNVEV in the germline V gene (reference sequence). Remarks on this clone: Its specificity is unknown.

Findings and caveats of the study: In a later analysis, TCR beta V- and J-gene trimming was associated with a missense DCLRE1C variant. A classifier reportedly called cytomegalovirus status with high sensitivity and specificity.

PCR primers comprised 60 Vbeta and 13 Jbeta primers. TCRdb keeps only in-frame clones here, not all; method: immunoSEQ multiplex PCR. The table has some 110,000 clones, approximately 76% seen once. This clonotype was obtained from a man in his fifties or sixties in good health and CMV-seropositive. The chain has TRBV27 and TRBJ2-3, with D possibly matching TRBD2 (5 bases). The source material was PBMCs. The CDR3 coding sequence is TGTGCCAGCAGTCTCGGACTTATCTCAGATACGCAGTATTTT. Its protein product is CASSLGLISDTQYF.